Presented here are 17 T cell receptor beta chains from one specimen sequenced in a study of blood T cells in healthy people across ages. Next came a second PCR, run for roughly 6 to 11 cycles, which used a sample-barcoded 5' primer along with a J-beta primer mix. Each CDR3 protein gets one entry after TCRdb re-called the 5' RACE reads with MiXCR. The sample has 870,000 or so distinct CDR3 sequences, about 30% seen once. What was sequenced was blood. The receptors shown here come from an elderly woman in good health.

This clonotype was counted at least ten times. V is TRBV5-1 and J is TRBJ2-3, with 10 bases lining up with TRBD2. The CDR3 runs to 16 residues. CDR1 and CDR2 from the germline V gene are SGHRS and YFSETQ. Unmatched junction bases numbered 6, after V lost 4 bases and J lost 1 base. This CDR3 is CASSTGLAVRTDTQYF. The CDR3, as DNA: TGCGCCAGCAGCACCGGACTAGCGGTACGCACAGATACGCAGTATTTT.

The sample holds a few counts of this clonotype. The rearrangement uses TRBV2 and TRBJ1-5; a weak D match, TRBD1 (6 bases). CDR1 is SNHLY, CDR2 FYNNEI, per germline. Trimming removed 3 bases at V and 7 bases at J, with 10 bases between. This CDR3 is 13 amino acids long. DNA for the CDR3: TGTGCCAGCAGTGAGGGGGCAAAGCAGCCCCAGCATTTT. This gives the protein CASSEGAKQPQHF.

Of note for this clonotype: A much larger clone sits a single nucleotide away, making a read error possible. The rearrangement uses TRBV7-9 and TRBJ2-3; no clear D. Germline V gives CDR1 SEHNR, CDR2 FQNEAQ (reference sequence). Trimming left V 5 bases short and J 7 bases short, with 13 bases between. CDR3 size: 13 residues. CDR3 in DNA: TGTGCCAGCAGCGCCGACACCCCAAATACGCAGTATTTT. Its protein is CASSADTPNTQYF.

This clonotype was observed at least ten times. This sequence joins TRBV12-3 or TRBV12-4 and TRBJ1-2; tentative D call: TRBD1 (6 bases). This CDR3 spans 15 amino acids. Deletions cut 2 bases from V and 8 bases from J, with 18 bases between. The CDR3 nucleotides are TGTGCCAGCAGTTTACACGGACGGCCACAGGGAGGCTACACCTTC. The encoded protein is CASSLHGRPQGGYTF.

CDR3 bases: TGTGCCAGCAGCTTAAGTGAGGGGTACCAAGAGACCCAGTACTTC. Protein product: CASSLSEGYQETQYF. The chain joins TRBV7-2 to TRBJ2-5; perhaps D is TRBD1 or TRBD2 (5 bases each). The germline gives CDR1 SGHTA, CDR2 FQGNSA. This CDR3 comprises 15 residues. Between the trimmed V and J ends, which lost 2 bases and 0 bases, there was a span of 10 bases. The full variable domain, its missing parts supplied by reference TRBV7-2 and TRBJ2-5, is GAGVSQSPSNKVTEKGKDVELRCDPISGHTALYWYRQSLGQGLEFLIYFQGNSAPDKSGLPSDRFSAERTGGSVSTLTIQRTQQEDSAVYLCASSLSEGYQETQYFGPGTRLLVL.

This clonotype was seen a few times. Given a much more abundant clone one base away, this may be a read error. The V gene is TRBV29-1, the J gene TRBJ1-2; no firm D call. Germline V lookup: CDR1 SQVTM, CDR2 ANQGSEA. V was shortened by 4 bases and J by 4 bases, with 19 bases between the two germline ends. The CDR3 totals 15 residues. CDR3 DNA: TGCAGCGTTGGCCGGGGAGCAACCGCTAGCTATGGCTACACCTTC. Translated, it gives CSVGRGATASYGYTF.

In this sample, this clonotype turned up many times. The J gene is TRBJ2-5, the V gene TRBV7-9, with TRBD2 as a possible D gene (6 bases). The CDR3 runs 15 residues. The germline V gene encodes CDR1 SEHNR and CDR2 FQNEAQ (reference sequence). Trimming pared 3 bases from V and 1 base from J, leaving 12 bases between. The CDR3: CASSLEGTFQETQYF. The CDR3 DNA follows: TGTGCCAGCAGCTTGGAGGGGACGTTCCAAGAGACCCAGTACTTC.

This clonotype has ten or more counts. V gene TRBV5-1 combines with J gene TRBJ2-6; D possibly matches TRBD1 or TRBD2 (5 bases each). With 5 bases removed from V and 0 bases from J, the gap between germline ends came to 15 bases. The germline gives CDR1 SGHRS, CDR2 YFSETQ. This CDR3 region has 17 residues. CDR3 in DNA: TGCGCCAGCAGTACGGGACCGCCGGGCTCTGGGGCCAACGTCCTGACTTTC. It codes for CASSTGPPGSGANVLTF.

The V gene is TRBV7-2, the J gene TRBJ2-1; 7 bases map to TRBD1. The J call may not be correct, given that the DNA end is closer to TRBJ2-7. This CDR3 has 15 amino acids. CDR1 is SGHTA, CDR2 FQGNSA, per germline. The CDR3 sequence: CASSSGQVSYNEQYF. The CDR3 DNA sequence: TGTGCCAGCAGCTCCGGACAGGTCTCCTACAATGAGCAGTACTTC.

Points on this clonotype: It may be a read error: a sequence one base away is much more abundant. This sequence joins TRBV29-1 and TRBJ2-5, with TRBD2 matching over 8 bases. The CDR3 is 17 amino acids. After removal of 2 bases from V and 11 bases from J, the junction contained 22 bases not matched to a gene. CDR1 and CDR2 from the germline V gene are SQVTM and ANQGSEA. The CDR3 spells CSVEFDVRRGVYNEQYF. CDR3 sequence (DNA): TGCAGCGTTGAATTCGATGTCAGGCGGGGGGTCTACAATGAGCAGTACTTC.

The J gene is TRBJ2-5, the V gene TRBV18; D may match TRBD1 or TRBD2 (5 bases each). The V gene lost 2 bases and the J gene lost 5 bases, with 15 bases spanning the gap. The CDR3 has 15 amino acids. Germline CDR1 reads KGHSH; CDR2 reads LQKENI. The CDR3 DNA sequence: TGTGCCAGCTCACCATCGGGACGCCGTCGGGAGACCCAGTACTTC. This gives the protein CASSPSGRRRETQYF.

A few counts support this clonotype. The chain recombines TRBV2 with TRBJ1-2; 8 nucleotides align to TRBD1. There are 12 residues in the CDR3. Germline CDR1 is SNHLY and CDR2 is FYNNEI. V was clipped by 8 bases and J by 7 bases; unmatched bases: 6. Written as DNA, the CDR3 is TGTGCCAGCGGACAGGGCACGGCTGGCTACACCTTC. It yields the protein CASGQGTAGYTF.

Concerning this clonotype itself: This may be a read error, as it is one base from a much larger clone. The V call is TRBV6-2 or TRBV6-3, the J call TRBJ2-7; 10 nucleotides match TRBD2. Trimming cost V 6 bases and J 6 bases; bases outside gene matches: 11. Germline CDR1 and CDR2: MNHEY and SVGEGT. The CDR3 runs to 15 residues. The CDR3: CASREPGLAFCEQYF. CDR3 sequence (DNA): TGTGCCAGCAGGGAACCGGGACTAGCGTTTTGCGAGCAGTACTTC.

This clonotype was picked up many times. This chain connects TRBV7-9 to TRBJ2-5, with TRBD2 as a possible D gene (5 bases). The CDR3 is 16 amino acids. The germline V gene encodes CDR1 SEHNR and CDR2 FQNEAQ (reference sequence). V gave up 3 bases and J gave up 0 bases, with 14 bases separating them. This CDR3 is CASSFTKLDYQETQYF. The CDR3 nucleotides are TGTGCCAGCAGCTTTACCAAGCTGGACTACCAAGAGACCCAGTACTTC.

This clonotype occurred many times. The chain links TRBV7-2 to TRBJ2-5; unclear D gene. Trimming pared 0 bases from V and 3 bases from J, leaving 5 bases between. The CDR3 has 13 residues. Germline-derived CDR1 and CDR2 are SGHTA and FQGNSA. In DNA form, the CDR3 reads TGTGCCAGCAGCTTAGCGGTGGAAGAGACCCAGTACTTC. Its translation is CASSLAVEETQYF.

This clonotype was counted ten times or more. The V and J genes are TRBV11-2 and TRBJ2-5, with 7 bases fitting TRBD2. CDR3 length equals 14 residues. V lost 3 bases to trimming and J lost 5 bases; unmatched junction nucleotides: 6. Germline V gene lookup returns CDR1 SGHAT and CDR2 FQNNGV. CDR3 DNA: TGTGCCAGCAGCTTTGACTCGGGGGGTGAGACCCAGTACTTC. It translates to CASSFDSGGETQYF.

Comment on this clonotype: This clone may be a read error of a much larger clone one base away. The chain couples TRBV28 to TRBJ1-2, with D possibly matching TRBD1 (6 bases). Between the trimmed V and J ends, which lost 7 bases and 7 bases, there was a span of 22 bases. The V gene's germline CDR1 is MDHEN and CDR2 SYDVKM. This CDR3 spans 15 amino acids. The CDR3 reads CASTPKGGIKGGYTF. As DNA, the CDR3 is TGTGCCAGCACCCCGAAGGGGGGGATAAAAGGTGGCTACACCTTC.